The T cell receptor (beta chain) described here comes from a study of metastatic and nonmetastatic thyroid tumors. Study summary: Repertoire comparisons spanned blood and tumor or nodule tissue from malignant and benign thyroid patients. Study observations and caveats: The study reportedly found significantly higher TCR beta diversity in malignant thyroid tumors than benign nodules, in blood and tumor.

Via MiXCR, TCRdb re-called the PCR reads. The data contain about 15,000 clones, approximately 30% of them singletons. Thyroid surgery had not been preceded by any treatment in any patient. Only one count was recorded for this clone. Its target is not known. The clonotype originates from a male donor with papillary thyroid cancer or a benign thyroid nodule (not recorded which). Some clones in this sample may be carry-over from other donors' samples. Sequencing was carried out using tumor tissue.

CDR3 amino acids: CASSMAGYGQDNEQFF. For the CDR3, the DNA is TGTGCCAGCAGCATGGCGGGATACGGGCAAGACAATGAGCAGTTCTTC. V is TRBV7-2 and J is TRBJ2-1; D may be TRBD2 (6 bases). This CDR3 spans 16 amino acids. Trimming removed 5 bases from V and 5 bases from J, with 19 bases in between. Looked up from germline, CDR1 is SGHTA and CDR2 is FQGNSA.